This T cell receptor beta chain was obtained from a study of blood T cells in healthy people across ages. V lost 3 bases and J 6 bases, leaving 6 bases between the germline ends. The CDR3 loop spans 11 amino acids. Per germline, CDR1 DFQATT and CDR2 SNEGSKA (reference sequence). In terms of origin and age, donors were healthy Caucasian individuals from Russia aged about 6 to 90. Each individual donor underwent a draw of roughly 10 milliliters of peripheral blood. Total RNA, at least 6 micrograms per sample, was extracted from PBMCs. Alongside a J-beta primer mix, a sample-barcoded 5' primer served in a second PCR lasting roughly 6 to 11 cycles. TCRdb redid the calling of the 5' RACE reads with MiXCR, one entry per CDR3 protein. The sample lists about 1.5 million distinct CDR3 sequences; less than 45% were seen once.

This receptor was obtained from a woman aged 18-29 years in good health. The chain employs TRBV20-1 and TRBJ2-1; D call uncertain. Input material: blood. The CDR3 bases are TGCAGTGCTAGCTTTCGCAATGAGCAGTTCTTC. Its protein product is CSASFRNEQFF.